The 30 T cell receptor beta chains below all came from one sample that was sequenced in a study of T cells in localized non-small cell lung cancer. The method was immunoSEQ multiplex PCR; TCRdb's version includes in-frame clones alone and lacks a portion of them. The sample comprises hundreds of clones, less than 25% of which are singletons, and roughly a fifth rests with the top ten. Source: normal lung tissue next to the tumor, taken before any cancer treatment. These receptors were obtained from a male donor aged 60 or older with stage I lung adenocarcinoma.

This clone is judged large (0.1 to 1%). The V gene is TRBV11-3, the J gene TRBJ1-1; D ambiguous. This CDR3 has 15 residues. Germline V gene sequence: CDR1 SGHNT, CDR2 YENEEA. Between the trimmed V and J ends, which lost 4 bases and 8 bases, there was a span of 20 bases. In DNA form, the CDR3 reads TGTGCCAGCAGCTCGCCCCAAGCAGGAGCTATCGAAGCTTTCTTT. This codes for CASSSPQAGAIEAFF. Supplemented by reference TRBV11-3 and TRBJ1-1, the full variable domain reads EAGVVQSPRYKIIEKKQPVAFWCNPISGHNTLYWYLQNLGQGPELLIRYENEEAVDDSQLPKDRFSAERLKGVDSTLKIQPAELGDSAVYLCASSSPQAGAIEAFFGQGTRLTVV.

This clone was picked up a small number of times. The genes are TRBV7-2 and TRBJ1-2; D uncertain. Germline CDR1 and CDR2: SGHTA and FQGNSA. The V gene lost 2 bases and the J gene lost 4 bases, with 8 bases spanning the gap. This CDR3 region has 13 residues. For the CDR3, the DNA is TGTGCCAGCAGCTTACCGGGAATCTATGGCTACACCTTC. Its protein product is CASSLPGIYGYTF.

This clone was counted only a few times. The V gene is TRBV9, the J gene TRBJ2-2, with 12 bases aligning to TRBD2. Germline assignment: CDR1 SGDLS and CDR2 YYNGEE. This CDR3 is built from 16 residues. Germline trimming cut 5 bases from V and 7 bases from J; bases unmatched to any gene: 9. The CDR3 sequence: CASRPSGRAKGGELFF. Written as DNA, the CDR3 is TGTGCCAGCAGGCCTAGCGGGAGGGCAAAGGGCGGGGAGCTGTTTTTT.

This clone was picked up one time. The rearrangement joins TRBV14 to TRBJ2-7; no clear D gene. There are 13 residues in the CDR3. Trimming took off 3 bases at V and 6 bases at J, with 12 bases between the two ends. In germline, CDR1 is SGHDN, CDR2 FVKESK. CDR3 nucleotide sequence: TGTGCCAGCAGCCAGGGTGGCAGCACCGAGCAGTACTTC. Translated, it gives CASSQGGSTEQYF.

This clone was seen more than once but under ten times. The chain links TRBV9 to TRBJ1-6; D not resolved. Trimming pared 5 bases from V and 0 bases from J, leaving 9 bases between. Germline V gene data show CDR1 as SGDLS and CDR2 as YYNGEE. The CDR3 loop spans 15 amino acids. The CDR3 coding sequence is TGTGCCAGCAGTTTAGCCAGCTCCTATAATTCACCCCTCCACTTT. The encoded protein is CASSLASSYNSPLHF. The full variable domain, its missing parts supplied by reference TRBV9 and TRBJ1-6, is DSGVTQTPKHLITATGQRVTLRCSPRSGDLSVYWYQQSLDQGLQFLIQYYNGEERAKGNILERFSAQQFPDLHSELNLSSLELGDSALYFCASSLASSYNSPLHFGNGTRLTVT.

The CDR3 nucleotides are TGCGCCAGCAGCTTAAACGGGGAGAACACTGAAGCTTTCTTT. This encodes CASSLNGENTEAFF. V gene TRBV5-1 combines with J gene TRBJ1-1, with unresolved D. This CDR3 has 14 amino acids. V was pared by 2 bases and J by 1 base, with 9 bases between. The germline gives CDR1 SGHRS, CDR2 YFSETQ.

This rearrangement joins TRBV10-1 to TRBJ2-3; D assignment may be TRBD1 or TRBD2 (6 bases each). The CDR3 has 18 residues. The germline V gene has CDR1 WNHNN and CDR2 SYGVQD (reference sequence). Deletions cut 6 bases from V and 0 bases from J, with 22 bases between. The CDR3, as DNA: TGCGCCAGCAGAAGGGACATCACCCCCGGGACTAGCACAGATACGCAGTATTTT. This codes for CASRRDITPGTSTDTQYF.

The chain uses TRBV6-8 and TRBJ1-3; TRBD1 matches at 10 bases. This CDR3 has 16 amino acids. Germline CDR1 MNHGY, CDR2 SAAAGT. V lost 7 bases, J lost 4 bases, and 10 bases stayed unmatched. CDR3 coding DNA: TGTGCCAGCACCCCGGGACAGGGGTTTTGGGGAAACACCATATATTTT. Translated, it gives CASTPGQGFWGNTIYF.

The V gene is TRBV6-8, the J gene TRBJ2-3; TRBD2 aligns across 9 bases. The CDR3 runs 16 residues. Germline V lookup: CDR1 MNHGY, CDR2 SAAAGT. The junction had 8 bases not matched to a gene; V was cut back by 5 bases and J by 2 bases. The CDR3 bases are TGTGCCAGCAGTGGCGGGAGGGCAGGAATCACAGATACGCAGTATTTT. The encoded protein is CASSGGRAGITDTQYF.

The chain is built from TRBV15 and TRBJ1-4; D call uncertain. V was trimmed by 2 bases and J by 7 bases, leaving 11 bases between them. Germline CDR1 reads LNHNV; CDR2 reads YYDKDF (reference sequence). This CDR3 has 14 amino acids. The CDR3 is CATSRQMGSEKLFF. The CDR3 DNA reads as TGTGCCACCAGCAGACAGATGGGGAGTGAAAAACTGTTTTTT.

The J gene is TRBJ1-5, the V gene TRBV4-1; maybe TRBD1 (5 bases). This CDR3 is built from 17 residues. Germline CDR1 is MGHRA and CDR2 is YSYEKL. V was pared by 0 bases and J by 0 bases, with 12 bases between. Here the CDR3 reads CASSQEGNRFSNQPQHF. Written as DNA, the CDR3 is TGCGCCAGCAGCCAAGAAGGGAACAGGTTTAGCAATCAGCCCCAGCATTTT.

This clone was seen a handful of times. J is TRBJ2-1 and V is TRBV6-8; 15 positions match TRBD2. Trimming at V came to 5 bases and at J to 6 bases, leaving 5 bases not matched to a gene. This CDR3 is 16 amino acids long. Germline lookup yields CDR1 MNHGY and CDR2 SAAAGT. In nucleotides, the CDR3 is TGTGCCAGCAGTACAACGGGACTAGCGGGAGGCAATGAGCAGTTCTTC. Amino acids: CASSTTGLAGGNEQFF.

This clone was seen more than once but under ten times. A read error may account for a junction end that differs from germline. The CDR3 is CASSRSPTEPSYEQYF. The CDR3 DNA reads TGTGCCAGCAGTCGTAGCCCGACAGAACCATCCTACGAGCAGTACTTT. The chain combines TRBV28 with TRBJ2-7; D might be TRBD1 (5 bases). The germline V gene encodes CDR1 MDHEN and CDR2 SYDVKM. The CDR3 is 16 amino acids.

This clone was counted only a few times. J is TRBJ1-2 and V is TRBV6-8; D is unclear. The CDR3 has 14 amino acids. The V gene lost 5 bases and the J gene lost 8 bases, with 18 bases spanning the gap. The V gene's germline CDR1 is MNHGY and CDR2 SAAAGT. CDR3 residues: CASSTPGLFWGYTF. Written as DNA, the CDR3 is TGTGCCAGCAGTACCCCGGGCCTATTCTGGGGCTACACCTTC.

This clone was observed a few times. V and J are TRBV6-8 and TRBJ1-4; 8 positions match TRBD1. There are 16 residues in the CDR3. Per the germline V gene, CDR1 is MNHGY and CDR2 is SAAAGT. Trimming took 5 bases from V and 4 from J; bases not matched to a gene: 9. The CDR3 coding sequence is TGTGCCAGCAGTGGCGAACAGGGGGAGGTTAATGAAAAACTGTTTTTT. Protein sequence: CASSGEQGEVNEKLFF.

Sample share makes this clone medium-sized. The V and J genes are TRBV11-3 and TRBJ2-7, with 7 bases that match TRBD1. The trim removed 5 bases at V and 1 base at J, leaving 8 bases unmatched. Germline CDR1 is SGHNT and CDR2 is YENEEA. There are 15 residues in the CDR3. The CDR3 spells CASSARTGFSYEQYF. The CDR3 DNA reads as TGTGCCAGCAGCGCCAGGACAGGTTTTTCCTACGAGCAGTACTTC.

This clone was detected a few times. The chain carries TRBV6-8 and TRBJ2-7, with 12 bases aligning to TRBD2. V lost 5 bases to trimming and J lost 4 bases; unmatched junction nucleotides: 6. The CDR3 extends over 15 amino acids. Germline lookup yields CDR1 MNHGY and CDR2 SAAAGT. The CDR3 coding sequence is TGTGCCAGCAGTCCACTAGCGGGAGGATTGTACGAGCAGTACTTC. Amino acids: CASSPLAGGLYEQYF.

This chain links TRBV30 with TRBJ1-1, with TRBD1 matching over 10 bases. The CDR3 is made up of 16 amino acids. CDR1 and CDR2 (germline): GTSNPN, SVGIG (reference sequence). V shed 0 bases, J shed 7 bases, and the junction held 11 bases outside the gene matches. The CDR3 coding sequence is TGTGCCTGGAGTGTAAGCCGGGACAGGGGATTCGGTGAAGCTTTCTTT. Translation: CAWSVSRDRGFGEAFF.

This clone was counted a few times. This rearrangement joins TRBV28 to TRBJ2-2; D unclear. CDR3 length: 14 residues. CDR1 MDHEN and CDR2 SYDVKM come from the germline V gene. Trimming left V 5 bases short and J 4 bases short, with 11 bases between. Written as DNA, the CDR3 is TGTGCCAGCAGTCCCCCCGAGTCCACCGGGGAGCTGTTTTTT. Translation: CASSPPESTGELFF.

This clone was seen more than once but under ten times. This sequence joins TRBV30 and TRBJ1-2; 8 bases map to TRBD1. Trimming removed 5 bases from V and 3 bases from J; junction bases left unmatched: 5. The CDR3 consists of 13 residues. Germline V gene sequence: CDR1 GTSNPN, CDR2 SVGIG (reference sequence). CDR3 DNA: TGTGCCTGGTCAGGGGGCTCCCACTATGGCTACACCTTC. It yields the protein CAWSGGSHYGYTF.

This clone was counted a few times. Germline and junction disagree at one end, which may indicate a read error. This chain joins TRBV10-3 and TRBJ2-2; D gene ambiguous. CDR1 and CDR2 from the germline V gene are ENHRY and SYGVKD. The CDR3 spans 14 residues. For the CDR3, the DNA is TGTGCCATCAGTGAGTCAGGGAACATCGGGGAGCTGTTTTTT. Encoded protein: CAISESGNIGELFF.

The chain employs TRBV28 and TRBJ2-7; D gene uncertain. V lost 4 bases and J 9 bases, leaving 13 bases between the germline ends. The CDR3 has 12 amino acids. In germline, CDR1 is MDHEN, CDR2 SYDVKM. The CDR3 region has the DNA TGTGCCAGCAGTTCCACGGCCCTGGGGCAGTACTTC. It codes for CASSSTALGQYF.

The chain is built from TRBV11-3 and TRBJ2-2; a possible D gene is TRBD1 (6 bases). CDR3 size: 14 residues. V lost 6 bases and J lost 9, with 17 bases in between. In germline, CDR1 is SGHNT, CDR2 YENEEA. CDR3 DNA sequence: TGTGCCAGCAGACCCGACAGGAGAGAAAGGGAGCTGTTTTTT. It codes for CASRPDRRERELFF.

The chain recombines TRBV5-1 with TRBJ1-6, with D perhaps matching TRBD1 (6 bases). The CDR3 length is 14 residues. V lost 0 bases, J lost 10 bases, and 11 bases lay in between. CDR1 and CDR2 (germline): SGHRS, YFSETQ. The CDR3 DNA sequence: TGCGCCAGCAGCTTGGCCGCAGGGGAATCACCCCTCCACTTT. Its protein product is CASSLAAGESPLHF.

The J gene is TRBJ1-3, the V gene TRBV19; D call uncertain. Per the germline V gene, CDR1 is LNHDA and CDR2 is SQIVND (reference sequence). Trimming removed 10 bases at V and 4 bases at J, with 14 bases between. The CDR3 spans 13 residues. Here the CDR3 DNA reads TGTGCCACCCTCAAGGGCGCCGGAAACACCATATATTTT. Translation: CATLKGAGNTIYF.

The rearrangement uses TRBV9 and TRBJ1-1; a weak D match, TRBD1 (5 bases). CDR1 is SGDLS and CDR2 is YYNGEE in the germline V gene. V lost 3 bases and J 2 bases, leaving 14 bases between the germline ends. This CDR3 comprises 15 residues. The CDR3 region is CASSALAGPNTEAFF. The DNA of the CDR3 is TGTGCCAGCAGCGCCCTGGCGGGGCCAAACACTGAAGCTTTCTTT.

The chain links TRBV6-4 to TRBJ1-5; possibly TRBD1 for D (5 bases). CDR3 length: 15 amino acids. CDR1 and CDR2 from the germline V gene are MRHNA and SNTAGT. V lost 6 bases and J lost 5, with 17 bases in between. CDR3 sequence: CASSVSGEAYQPQHF. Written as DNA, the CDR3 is TGTGCCAGCAGCGTATCGGGGGAGGCATATCAGCCCCAGCATTTT.

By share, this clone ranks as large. In DNA, the CDR3 is TGTGCCAGCAGCGTAGCCCAGGGACAGAACACCGGGGAGCTGTTTTTT. Protein sequence: CASSVAQGQNTGELFF. This sequence joins TRBV9 and TRBJ2-2; tentatively, D is TRBD1 (6 bases). Germline values: CDR1 SGDLS, CDR2 YYNGEE. The CDR3 has 16 residues. Trimming removed 0 bases at V and 1 base at J, with 10 bases between.

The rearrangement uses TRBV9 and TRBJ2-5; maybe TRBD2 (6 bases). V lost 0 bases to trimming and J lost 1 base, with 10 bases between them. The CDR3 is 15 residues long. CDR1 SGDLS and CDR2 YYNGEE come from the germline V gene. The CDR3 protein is CASSVGDFPQETQYF. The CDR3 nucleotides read TGTGCCAGCAGCGTAGGGGACTTCCCCCAAGAGACCCAGTACTTC.

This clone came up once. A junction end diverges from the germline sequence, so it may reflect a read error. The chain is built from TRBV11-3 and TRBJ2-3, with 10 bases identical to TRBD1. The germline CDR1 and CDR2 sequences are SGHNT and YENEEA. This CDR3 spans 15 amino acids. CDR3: CASSTGQGPTDTQYF. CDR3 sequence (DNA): TGTGCTAGCAGCACGGGACAGGGGCCCACAGATACGCAGTATTTT.